There are a few counts of the clone carrying this T cell receptor (beta chain). The sample originates from a study of early T cells in non-severe SARS-CoV-2 infection. The germline V and J ends were trimmed by 4 bases and 3 bases, with 6 bases remaining between them. The CDR3 is 12 residues long. Germline V gene lookup returns CDR1 SNHLY and CDR2 FYNNEI. TCRdb ran MiXCR on the 5' RACE reads and lists one entry per CDR3 protein. The table has approximately 110,000 distinct CDR3 sequences, 14% to 15% seen once. This rearrangement joins TRBV2 to TRBJ1-2; D unresolved. Material for sequencing was whole blood. The clonotype originates from an adult who was a healthcare worker with PCR-confirmed SARS-CoV-2 infection or an uninfected control (not recorded which). The DNA for the CDR3 is TGTGCCAGCAGTGTTCTAGACTATGGCTACACCTTC. It encodes CASSVLDYGYTF.